One TCR beta chain is described in this entry. No antigen is known for it. CDR3 size: 13 residues. The germline V and J ends were trimmed by 5 bases and 5 bases, with 12 bases remaining between them. Germline assignment: CDR1 SQVTM and CDR2 ANQGSEA. This sample is part of a study of shared clonotypes between healthy human individuals. DNA at around 210 ng, roughly 30,000 T cell genomes, went into sorted-subset replicate PCRs. Using immunoSEQ multiplex PCR, the repertoire was profiled, and TCRdb retains in-frame clones only, with some absent. The table records over a million clones, roughly 75% of them present only once. All donors were healthy HIV-negative adults lacking recent acute infections or vaccinations. Findings and limits, study-wide: Clonotype sharing across donors was expected to vary with sequencing depth.

This chain connects TRBV29-1 to TRBJ1-4; D unclear. Sequencing used memory CD4+ T cells sorted from blood. Subset meaning: CD45RA-negative fraction. This TCR came from a man aged 18 to 29 in good health. Written as DNA, the CDR3 is TGCAGCGTTTCCCACAAGAAGAATGAAAAACTGTTTTTT. This encodes CSVSHKKNEKLFF.